These 24 T cell receptor beta chains share one sample of origin, sequenced in a study of blood T cell repertoires in COVID-19. TCRdb's copy holds only in-frame clones and misses some; the assay was immunoSEQ multiplex PCR. The data show over 200,000 clones, roughly 76% seen once. Material for sequencing was peripheral blood. These receptors originate from a human donor in a cohort sampled during active COVID-19.

This clone was observed a handful of times. The same CDR3 is also encoded by other DNA sequences in this sample. The chain is built from TRBV9 and TRBJ2-2; D might be TRBD2 (6 bases). This CDR3 contains 15 residues. V was shortened by 0 bases and J by 2 bases, with 8 bases between the two germline ends. Germline CDR1 and CDR2: SGDLS and YYNGEE. Written as DNA, the CDR3 is TGTGCCAGCAGCGTAGGTAGCGGCAACACCGGGGAGCTGTTTTTT. This encodes CASSVGSGNTGELFF.

In this sample, this clone turned up a few times. The J gene is TRBJ2-7, the V gene TRBV13; 13 nucleotides align to TRBD2. The CDR3 has 20 amino acids. The J segment lost 7 bases and the V segment lost 5 bases, leaving 23 bases of the junction unmatched. Per the germline V gene, CDR1 is PRHDT and CDR2 is FYEKMQ (reference sequence). The CDR3 sequence is CASSPPLGGRTSGGLWEQYF. The CDR3 DNA is TGTGCCAGCAGCCCCCCCCTCGGGGGACGGACTAGCGGGGGCCTGTGGGAGCAGTACTTC. Complete variable domain (other parts from reference TRBV13 and TRBJ2-7): AAGVIQSPRHLIKEKRETATLKCYPIPRHDTVYWYQQGPGQDPQFLISFYEKMQSDKGSIPDRFSAQQFSDYHSELNMSSLELGDSALYFCASSPPLGGRTSGGLWEQYFGPGTRLTVT.

The chain couples TRBV12-5 to TRBJ1-1, with a possible D match to TRBD1 (5 bases). V was pared by 5 bases and J by 3 bases, with 7 bases between. Per germline, CDR1 LGHNT and CDR2 FRNRAP. The CDR3 spans 12 residues. The CDR3 spells CASGQGDTEAFF. The CDR3 DNA reads TGTGCTAGTGGTCAAGGGGACACTGAAGCTTTCTTT. Together with reference TRBV12-5 and TRBJ1-1, the CDR3 gives the full variable domain: DARVTQTPRHKVTEMGQEVTMRCQPILGHNTVFWYRQTMMQGLELLAYFRNRAPLDDSGMPKDRFSAEMPDATLATLKIQPSEPRDSAVYFCASGQGDTEAFFGQGTRLTVV.

The chain uses TRBV18 and TRBJ2-4, with D perhaps matching TRBD1 (6 bases). Trimming cost V 0 bases and J 15 bases, with 15 bases left between them. CDR1 and CDR2 (germline): KGHSH, LQKENI. The CDR3 spans 13 residues. The CDR3 DNA sequence: TGTGCCAGCTCACCACCGAGGGCAGGGGATCCGTACTTC. This translates into CASSPPRAGDPYF. Variable domain in full (rest from reference TRBV18 and TRBJ2-4): NAGVMQNPRHLVRRRGQEARLRCSPMKGHSHVYWYRQLPEEGLKFMVYLQKENIIDESGMPKERFSAEFPKEGPSILRIQQVVRGDSAAYFCASSPPRAGDPYFGAGTRLSVL.

J is TRBJ1-2 and V is TRBV5-1, with 9 bases identical to TRBD1. Germline lookup yields CDR1 SGHRS and CDR2 YFSETQ. The CDR3 contains 14 residues. V gave up 2 bases and J gave up 8 bases; unmatched junction bases: 7. CDR3 in amino acids: CASSFRTGANGYTF. CDR3 sequence (DNA): TGCGCCAGCAGCTTCAGGACAGGGGCCAACGGCTACACCTTC.

The J gene is TRBJ1-1, the V gene TRBV5-5; 7 bases map to TRBD1. The germline CDR1 and CDR2 sequences are SGHKS and YYEKEE (reference sequence). J was trimmed by 0 bases and V by 5 bases; bases with no gene match: 7. This CDR3 spans 15 amino acids. Here the CDR3 reads CASRLTGPVNTEAFF. The DNA for the CDR3 is TGTGCCAGCAGACTGACAGGGCCTGTGAACACTGAAGCTTTCTTT.

This clone has more than one count but fewer than ten. The J gene is TRBJ2-7, the V gene TRBV27; perhaps TRBD1 as D (5 bases). Trimming shortened V by 4 bases and J by 12 bases, and 19 bases separated the two germline ends. There are 13 residues in the CDR3. The germline gives CDR1 MNHEY, CDR2 SMNVEV (reference sequence). The CDR3 protein is CASSSGHPYEMYF. The CDR3 DNA reads TGTGCCAGCAGTTCCGGACACCCCTACGAGATGTACTTC.

The V and J genes are TRBV11-2 and TRBJ2-1; weak D call: TRBD1 (5 bases). Germline CDR1 SGHAT, CDR2 FQNNGV. This CDR3 spans 17 amino acids. Trimming cost V 0 bases and J 0 bases, with 12 bases left between them. CDR3 bases: TGTGCCAGCAGCTTAGATCACAGGAGTCCCTCCTACAATGAGCAGTTCTTC. Its protein product is CASSLDHRSPSYNEQFF.

The rearrangement uses TRBV7-9 and TRBJ1-1; D ambiguous. Germline CDR1 reads SEHNR; CDR2 reads FQNEAQ (reference sequence). Trimming removed 1 base at V and 7 bases at J, with 13 bases between. There are 14 residues in the CDR3. CDR3 amino acids: CASSLVGIQDEAFF. DNA for the CDR3: TGTGCCAGCAGCTTAGTCGGTATTCAGGATGAAGCTTTCTTT.

The genes are TRBV11-2 and TRBJ2-7; D remains unclear. In germline, CDR1 is SGHAT, CDR2 FQNNGV. V lost 0 bases and J lost 2, with 5 bases in between. The CDR3 runs to 13 residues. The CDR3 DNA sequence: TGTGCCAGCAGCTTAGAACCTACCTACGAGCAGTACTTC. It yields the protein CASSLEPTYEQYF.

V gene TRBV7-2 combines with J gene TRBJ2-4, with D possibly matching TRBD1 (6 bases). CDR1 is SGHTA and CDR2 is FQGNSA in the germline V gene. CDR3 size: 17 residues. V was pared by 1 base and J by 0 bases, with 13 bases between. The CDR3 here is CASSLVPGALAKNIQYF. DNA for the CDR3: TGTGCCAGCAGCTTAGTCCCAGGGGCACTAGCCAAAAACATTCAGTACTTC. The full variable domain, in which reference TRBV7-2 and TRBJ2-4 provide the parts outside the CDR3, is GAGVSQSPSNKVTEKGKDVELRCDPISGHTALYWYRQSLGQGLEFLIYFQGNSAPDKSGLPSDRFSAERTGGSVSTLTIQRTQQEDSAVYLCASSLVPGALAKNIQYFGAGTRLSVL.

The gene calls are TRBV14 and TRBJ2-7; 14 positions agree with TRBD2. The J segment lost 5 bases and the V segment lost 4 bases, leaving 10 bases of the junction unmatched. Germline V gene data show CDR1 as SGHDN and CDR2 as FVKESK. The CDR3 is 17 amino acids. CDR3 sequence: CASSRTSGTSGSDEQYF. CDR3 DNA sequence: TGTGCCAGCAGCCGAACCTCCGGGACTAGCGGGAGCGACGAGCAGTACTTC.

This chain uses TRBV4-3 with TRBJ2-7, with 7 bases that match TRBD1. V dropped 0 bases and J dropped 0; count of bases not matched to a gene: 5. Germline V gene lookup returns CDR1 LGHNA and CDR2 YSLEER. The CDR3 length is 16 residues. CDR3 region: CASSQDRWDSSYEQYF. The CDR3 coding sequence is TGCGCCAGCAGCCAAGATCGGTGGGACAGCTCCTACGAGCAGTACTTC.

The chain carries TRBV19 and TRBJ2-7, with 7 positions matching TRBD2. The CDR3 spans 15 residues. Trimming at V came to 1 base and at J to 5 bases, leaving 8 bases not matched to a gene. CDR1 LNHDA and CDR2 SQIVND come from the germline V gene (reference sequence). CDR3 nucleotide sequence: TGTGCCAGTAGTATAGGGGCGGGAGTAAAGAACGAGCAGTACTTC. Encoded protein: CASSIGAGVKNEQYF.

The rearrangement links TRBV6-6 to TRBJ2-1, with TRBD2 identical over 10 bases. There are 13 residues in the CDR3. Germline V gives CDR1 MNHNY, CDR2 SVGAGI (reference sequence). The J segment lost 8 bases and the V segment lost 6 bases, leaving 4 bases of the junction unmatched. This CDR3 reads CASRKGLADEQFF. The CDR3 region has the DNA TGTGCCAGCAGGAAAGGACTAGCGGATGAGCAGTTCTTC.

The chain combines TRBV28 with TRBJ1-2; 8 bases agree with TRBD1. The germline V gene encodes CDR1 MDHEN and CDR2 SYDVKM. The CDR3 covers 11 residues. V gave up 5 bases and J gave up 8 bases; unmatched junction bases: 1. The CDR3 nucleotides read TGTGCCAGCAGTCGGGACAGGGGCTACACCTTC. Encoded protein: CASSRDRGYTF.

This chain joins TRBV24-1 and TRBJ2-5; 8 bases line up with TRBD1. Germline V gives CDR1 KGHDR, CDR2 SFDVKD. The CDR3 has 16 amino acids. V dropped 4 bases and J dropped 5; count of bases not matched to a gene: 11. The CDR3 nucleotides are TGTGCCACCAGTGACTCCCGGGACAGGCCCTCGGAGACCCAGTACTTC. It is translated as CATSDSRDRPSETQYF.

This sequence joins TRBV29-1 and TRBJ1-1, with a tentative D call TRBD1 (5 bases). Germline loops: CDR1 SQVTM, CDR2 ANQGSEA. There are 13 residues in the CDR3. The germline V and J ends were trimmed by 1 base and 1 base, with 7 bases remaining between them. Here the CDR3 DNA reads TGCAGCGTTGAAGGCAGGGCGAACACTGAAGCTTTCTTT. Amino acids: CSVEGRANTEAFF.

A single count supports this clone. The J gene is TRBJ2-4, the V gene TRBV11-2, with TRBD1 as a possible D gene (5 bases). Deletions cut 7 bases from V and 8 bases from J, with 18 bases between. This CDR3 contains 14 residues. Germline values: CDR1 SGHAT, CDR2 FQNNGV. The CDR3 reads CASTDKSGQHIQYF. CDR3 coding DNA: TGTGCCAGCACGGATAAATCAGGGCAGCACATTCAGTACTTC.

V gene TRBV21-1 combines with J gene TRBJ1-2; the DNA was not compared with TRBD1, the D call given in the table. TRBV21-1 is termed a pseudogene. The CDR3 sequence is 13 residues long. The CDR3 nucleotides are TGTGCCAGCATGGGGGGGGACAGGTCTGGCTACACCTTC. This translates into CASMGGDRSGYTF.

This chain links TRBV21-1 with TRBJ2-7; TRBD2, the table's D call, lacks a check against the DNA. TRBV21-1 is assigned pseudogene status. The CDR3 length is 12 residues. The CDR3 reads CASSRPSGEQYF. In nucleotides, the CDR3 is TGTGCCAGCAGCCGCCCTTCGGGCGAGCAGTACTTC.

V gene TRBV7-2 combines with J gene TRBJ2-3; D perhaps matches TRBD2 (7 bases). Germline V gene sequence: CDR1 SGHTA, CDR2 FQGNSA. The CDR3 has 15 residues. V lost 5 bases to trimming and J lost 5 bases, with 17 bases between them. This CDR3 is CASSQTGGRGDTQYF. The DNA of the CDR3 is TGTGCCAGCAGCCAAACGGGGGGCCGGGGAGATACGCAGTATTTT. The full variable domain, rest sourced from reference TRBV7-2 and TRBJ2-3, is GAGVSQSPSNKVTEKGKDVELRCDPISGHTALYWYRQSLGQGLEFLIYFQGNSAPDKSGLPSDRFSAERTGGSVSTLTIQRTQQEDSAVYLCASSQTGGRGDTQYFGPGTRLTVL.

The genes are TRBV11-2 and TRBJ1-3; no definite D call. V lost 5 bases and J lost 3, with 2 bases in between. CDR1 is SGHAT and CDR2 is FQNNGV in the germline V gene. The CDR3 extends over 11 amino acids. This CDR3 reads CASSLGNTIYF. In DNA form, the CDR3 reads TGTGCCAGCAGCCTTGGAAACACCATATATTTT.

V and J are TRBV11-1 and TRBJ2-7, with TRBD2 matching 9 bases. V lost 5 bases and J lost 5; bases outside the gene matches: 10. The CDR3 covers 15 residues. From germline, CDR1 is SGHAT and CDR2 FQDESV (reference sequence). The CDR3 DNA follows: TGTGCCAGCAGCCAGGGCGCGTTAGCGGGAGACGAGCAGTACTTC. It yields the protein CASSQGALAGDEQYF.